Detailed here is one T cell receptor (beta chain). The antigen it binds to is not known. No much larger clone exists at a distance of one base, and base qualities are not known. V sheds 1 base and J sheds 0 bases, leaving 10 bases between their ends. From cysteine to phenylalanine, the CDR3 is 16 amino acids long. CDR3 DNA is the only sequence kept; it has 48 bases, read in frame from the first base. Looking up the germline V gene yields CDR1 SGHAT and CDR2 FQNNGV. This sample was taken from a study of STAT3 mutations in large granular lymphocyte leukemia (dated by TCRdb to between 2017 and 2020). About the investigation overall: About half of the T-LGLL patients who underwent longitudinal sequencing carried canonical activating STAT3 mutations. As controls within the study, a couple of patients with natural killer LGL leukemia were also sequenced longitudinally. Patients with T-cell large granular lymphocyte leukemia underwent serial deep sequencing of TCRbeta CDR3 and STAT3 to reconstruct clonal hierarchy and dynamics. Over half of the T-LGLL patients were given one or more immunosuppressive therapy regimens, and 40% of those treated had a hematologic response. From an initial cohort of 207 LGL patients, 15 to 20 representative T-LGLL cases were chosen for longitudinal sequencing of TCRbeta and STAT3. Patients were sequenced at 4 time points on average, with the number of samplings per patient ranging from 2 to 8.

TCRbeta libraries were sequenced on an Illumina MiSeq, and an average of about 40,773 productive templates per sample was obtained. TCRbeta CDR3 libraries were generated with the immunoSEQ assay using multiplex PCR amplification. For the original study's pipeline: Repertoire diversity was calculated as previously defined, and values close to 0 indicated extremely monoclonal samples. TCRdb re-hosts the immuneACCESS table, in-frame sequences only. Its copies lack some clones; in the studies checked, an unresolved V gene accounts for under half of them, and the cause for the rest is not known. V and J calls and clone size follow that table, whereas D and trimming were derived from the DNA. Within this sample are some 37,000 clones, with approximately 90% of them counted one time only. The ten largest clones represent 0.4% to 0.5% of the sample. Overall study outcomes, separate from this receptor: Linking therapy response to changes in TCR clonal burden was complicated by variable intervals between samplings and by differing treatment regimens. Because no samples were available when a clone first appeared, clonal expansion had to be inferred from samplings taken at other points. Dominant TCR clone burden was found to exceed STAT3 mutant burden in several patients, suggesting that STAT3 mutation arose secondarily within a pre-expanded clone. TCR clonotype switching after therapy was observed in 6 of 18 patients, and all newly emerging clones were found to be STAT3 wild type. Because codominant clonotypes persisted in some patients, a small but highly pathogenic clone may have been missed. At least one immunodominant TCRbeta clonotype was present in every T-LGLL patient, and multiple immunodominant subclonotypes appeared in about half of the T-LGLL patients.

The same DNA, extracted from blood mononuclear cells, served for both the TCR sequencing and the STAT3 sequencing. Recombination joined TRBV11-2 with TRBJ1-3; the D segment could be TRBD1, given 5 matching bases. The sample comprised PBMCs. This clonotype was obtained from a human donor with T large granular lymphocyte leukemia. Some clones in this sample may be carry-over from other donors' samples. At the DNA level, the sequence is TGTGCCAGCAGCTTAGTAAGGGGAGGCTCTGGAAACACCATATATTTT. Translated, this is CASSLVRGGSGNTIYF.